The 2 T cell receptor beta chains given below trace back to one sample, sequenced in a study of cytomegalovirus exposure and HLA in healthy donors. The study ran its PCR with 60 Vbeta and 13 Jbeta primers. Sequencing was performed with immunoSEQ multiplex PCR; in TCRdb, only in-frame clones are kept and a portion is missing. The sample lists about 150,000 clones; 70% to 80% were seen once. Specimen: PBMCs. These receptors all stem from a man younger than 40 in good health and CMV-seronegative.

This chain links TRBV19 with TRBJ2-7, with 7 nucleotides matching TRBD1. Germline V CDR1 and CDR2: LNHDA, SQIVND (reference sequence). Trimming cost V 4 bases and J 0 bases; bases outside gene matches: 3. The CDR3 totals 14 residues. CDR3 in amino acids: CASSKGQISYEQYF. CDR3 in DNA: TGTGCCAGTAGTAAGGGACAGATCTCCTACGAGCAGTACTTC. Full variable domain (remainder filled in from reference TRBV19 and TRBJ2-7): DGGITQSPKYLFRKEGQNVTLSCEQNLNHDAMYWYRQDPGQGLRLIYYSQIVNDFQKGDIAEGYSVSREKKESFPLTVTSAQKNPTAFYLCASSKGQISYEQYFGPGTRLTVT.

The chain employs TRBV2 and TRBJ2-5; TRBD1 might be the D (6 bases). Germline assignment: CDR1 SNHLY and CDR2 FYNNEI. Trimming removed 5 bases at V and 5 bases at J, with 15 bases between. This CDR3 comprises 14 residues. CDR3 bases: TGTGCCAGCAGTTTAAAACAGGGCGGCGAGACCCAGTACTTC. Translation gives CASSLKQGGETQYF.